The source of this T cell receptor (beta chain) is a study of T cell responses to AZD1222 COVID-19 vaccine. Broader study findings: Females made up more of the donors, who were largely white British, and clonal diversity may have come out too low. Researchers report vaccine-associated CD4 TCRs spanning spike, with dominance at 160-218 and 743-854. The reported proportion of spike-specific TCRs targeting unmutated variant regions was nearly half.

In regard to this clone: Antigen: not known.

With V trimmed by 5 bases and J by 3 bases, 4 bases remained unmatched. This CDR3 has 13 amino acids. Germline CDR1 KGHSH, CDR2 LQKENI. TCRdb keeps only in-frame clones here, not all; method: immunoSEQ multiplex PCR. The data show 150,000 to 180,000 clones, more than 75% seen once. The sample consisted of peripheral blood, taken 28 days after the second AZD1222 dose. The origin of this receptor is an adult who received the AZD1222 COVID-19 vaccine. The chain uses TRBV18 and TRBJ2-7, with 7 nucleotides matching TRBD1. The CDR3 DNA reads TGTGCCAGCTCAGAGGGACAGCTCTACGAGCAGTACTTC. It yields the protein CASSEGQLYEQYF.